This entry concerns a single T cell receptor (beta chain). This clone showed up just once. Its recognized antigen is unknown. Nothing much larger sits one base from this clone, and base qualities are not available. This specimen comes from a study of technical replicates of blood from a few donors (dated by TCRdb to between 2016 and 2019). Trimming removed 5 bases from V and 4 bases from J; the gene matches leave 3 bases unexplained. CDR1 and CDR2 (SEHNR, FQNEAQ) derive from the germline V gene (reference sequence). CDR3 length: 14 amino acids, cysteine to phenylalanine. Only the CDR3 region is kept as DNA, spanning 42 bases read in frame from base 1. Libraries were prepared through the immunoSEQ multiplex PCR assay. Held by TCRdb, this immuneACCESS table contains in-frame sequences only and omits some clones. Under half of the omission traces to an unresolved V gene where checked; the cause of the rest is unknown. In this sample the table shows about 16,000 clones, about 89% of which occur a single time. The ten largest make up 8% to 13% of the sample.

This clonotype was obtained from a human donor in good health. Sequenced sample: PBMCs. This chain is built from TRBV7-9 and TRBJ2-1; TRBD2 aligns with 9 central bases. This receptor has the CDR3 CASSLSGSYNEQFF. The bases are TGTGCCAGCAGCCTTAGCGGGAGTTACAATGAGCAGTTCTTC.